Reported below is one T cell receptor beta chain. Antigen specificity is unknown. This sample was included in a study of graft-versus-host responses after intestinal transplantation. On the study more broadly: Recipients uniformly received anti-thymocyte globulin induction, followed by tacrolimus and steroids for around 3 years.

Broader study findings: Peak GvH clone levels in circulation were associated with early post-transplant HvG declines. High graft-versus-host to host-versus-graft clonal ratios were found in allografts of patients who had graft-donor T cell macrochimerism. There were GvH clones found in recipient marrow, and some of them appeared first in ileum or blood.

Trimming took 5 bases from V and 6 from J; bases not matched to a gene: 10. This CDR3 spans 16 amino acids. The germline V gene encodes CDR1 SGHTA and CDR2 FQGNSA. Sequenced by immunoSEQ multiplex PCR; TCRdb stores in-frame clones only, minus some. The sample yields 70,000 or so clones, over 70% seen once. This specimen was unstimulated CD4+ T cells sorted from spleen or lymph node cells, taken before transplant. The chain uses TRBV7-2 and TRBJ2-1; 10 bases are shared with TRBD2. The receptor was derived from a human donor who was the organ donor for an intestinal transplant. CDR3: CASSRRTSGPLNEQFF. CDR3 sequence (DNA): TGTGCCAGCAGCCGCCGGACTAGCGGCCCCCTCAATGAGCAGTTCTTC. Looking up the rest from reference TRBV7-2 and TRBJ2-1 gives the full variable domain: GAGVSQSPSNKVTEKGKDVELRCDPISGHTALYWYRQSLGQGLEFLIYFQGNSAPDKSGLPSDRFSAERTGGSVSTLTIQRTQQEDSAVYLCASSRRTSGPLNEQFFGPGTRLTVL.